The rows below give T cell receptor beta chains drawn from one sample of a study of blood T cells in healthy people across ages. TCRdb called the 5' RACE reads again in MiXCR, with one record for every CDR3 protein. Of 650,000 to 800,000 distinct CDR3 sequences listed, 45% to 60% are singletons. Sequenced: blood. The receptors come from an elderly woman in good health. Both conserved end residues are part of each CDR3. The order of the fields is D gene, clone size, J gene, V gene, CDR3 protein, CDR3 DNA. A D gene is named only where the DNA matches it firmly. Rows may omit the clone size; those that give it use once, few, many or a size class.

>.|.|TRBJ1-1|TRBV20-1
CSARTGTEAFF
TGCAGTGCTAGAACTGGCACTGAAGCTTTCTTT
>.|.|TRBJ1-2|TRBV20-1
CSARDRSYPTGSEYGYTF
TGCAGTGCTAGAGATCGATCGTACCCCACAGGGTCGGAGTACGGCTACACCTTC
>TRBD2|.|TRBJ2-3|TRBV6-5
CASSYTTARAGAGDTQYF
TGTGCCAGCAGTTACACAACCGCTCGGGCGGGAGCTGGAGATACGCAGTATTTT
>.|.|TRBJ2-3|TRBV3-1
CASGHRDLRTDTQYF
TGTGCCAGCGGCCACCGGGACCTACGCACAGATACGCAGTATTTT
>TRBD2|.|TRBJ2-1|TRBV11-2
CASSIPGLAGWEQFF
TGTGCCAGCAGCATCCCGGGACTAGCGGGCTGGGAGCAGTTCTTC
>.|many|TRBJ2-7|TRBV28
CASRPTASYEQYF
TGTGCCAGCAGGCCTACAGCTTCCTACGAGCAGTACTTC
>.|few|TRBJ1-1|TRBV6-1
CASSLNDSPLSAFF
TGTGCCAGCAGTCTAAACGACAGTCCTCTCTCGGCTTTCTTT
>TRBD2|few|TRBJ2-3|TRBV20-1
CSARHPSGRDTQYF
TGCAGTGCTAGACATCCTAGCGGGAGGGATACGCAGTATTTT
>.|few|TRBJ1-3|TRBV7-2
CASSLEFGSTIYF
TGTGCCAGCAGCTTAGAGTTCGGGAGCACCATATATTTT
>TRBD2|.|TRBJ2-1|TRBV2
CASMRERGSYNEQFF
TGTGCCAGCATGCGGGAGCGAGGCTCCTACAATGAGCAGTTCTTC
>.|once|TRBJ1-6|TRBV25-1
CASSGTVMSSYNSPLHF
TGTGCCAGCAGTGGAACGGTGATGAGCTCCTATAATTCACCCCTCCACTTT
>.|many|TRBJ2-7|TRBV3-1
CASSHEQYF
TGTGCCAGCAGCCACGAGCAGTACTTC
>TRBD2|many|TRBJ2-1|TRBV12-3/TRBV12-4
CASRRLAGGLSEQFF
TGTGCCAGCCGGAGACTAGCGGGAGGGCTAAGTGAGCAGTTCTTC
>TRBD2|many|TRBJ2-1|TRBV5-4
CATGLAGVLYYNEQFF
TGTGCCACCGGACTAGCGGGAGTACTTTACTACAATGAGCAGTTCTTC
>.|many|TRBJ2-5|TRBV12-3/TRBV12-4
CASSTNRDPQETQYF
TGTGCCAGCAGCACAAACAGGGACCCCCAAGAGACCCAGTACTTC
>.|.|TRBJ1-2|TRBV4-2
CASSQDLGYTF
TGTGCCAGCAGCCAAGATCTTGGCTACACCTTC
>TRBD1|many|TRBJ2-1|TRBV5-1
CASSPGTGVPYNEQFF
TGCGCCAGCAGCCCCGGGACAGGGGTCCCCTACAATGAGCAGTTCTTC
>TRBD2|few|TRBJ2-2|TRBV24-1
CATSDLETSPGELFF
TGTGCCACCAGTGATTTAGAGACTAGCCCCGGGGAGCTGTTTTTT
>.|few|TRBJ2-1|TRBV14
CASSRRRGDHEQFF
TGTGCCAGCAGCCGCAGGAGAGGGGACCATGAGCAGTTCTTC
>.|.|TRBJ2-7|TRBV5-6
CASSLQPYEQYF
TGTGCCAGCAGCTTGCAGCCCTACGAGCAGTACTTC
>.|.|TRBJ1-6|TRBV6-6
CASNKPGGGMNSPLHF
TGTGCCAGCAACAAGCCCGGGGGCGGTATGAATTCACCCCTCCACTTT
>.|many|TRBJ2-5|TRBV10-3
CAISESETQYF
TGTGCCATCAGTGAGTCGGAGACCCAGTACTTC
>TRBD2|few|TRBJ2-2|TRBV12-3/TRBV12-4
CASSFSSGSFSGELFF
TGTGCCAGCAGTTTCTCCAGCGGGAGTTTTTCGGGGGAGCTGTTTTTT
>.|.|TRBJ2-7|TRBV11-2
CASSSSPGAALEEQYF
TGTGCCAGCAGCTCTAGCCCGGGGGCCGCGCTGGAAGAGCAGTACTTC
>.|.|TRBJ1-1|TRBV7-3
CASSLEGRPNTEAFF
TGTGCCAGCAGCTTAGAGGGCAGACCGAACACTGAAGCTTTCTTT
>.|.|TRBJ1-6|TRBV21-1
CASSKALGGRNSPLHF
TGTGCCAGCAGCAAAGCGCTTGGGGGGCGGAATTCACCCCTCCACTTT
>.|many|TRBJ1-2|TRBV4-1
CASSQDERTELGGYTF
TGCGCCAGCAGCCAAGATGAGAGGACAGAGTTGGGGGGCTACACCTTC
>.|.|TRBJ1-5|TRBV12-3/TRBV12-4
CASSISYKGQPQHF
TGTGCCAGCAGTATTAGCTATAAAGGTCAGCCCCAGCATTTT
>.|.|TRBJ1-4|TRBV20-1
CSASRTDEKLFF
TGCAGTGCTAGCCGGACAGATGAAAAACTGTTTTTT
>TRBD1|.|TRBJ2-3|TRBV28
CASPRTRTGLYTDTQYF
TGCGCCAGCCCCCGAACGAGGACAGGCCTTTACACAGATACGCAGTATTTT
>TRBD2|.|TRBJ2-1|TRBV27
CASSSASGTTVGNEQFF
TGTGCCAGCAGTTCGGCTAGCGGGACAACCGTGGGCAATGAGCAGTTCTTC
>.|few|TRBJ2-5|TRBV5-1
CASSFPPREDEQYF
TGCGCCAGCAGCTTTCCTCCTAGGGAGGATGAGCAGTACTTC
>.|.|TRBJ1-2|TRBV3-1
CASQAPYGYTF
TGTGCCAGCCAGGCCCCCTATGGCTACACCTTC
>.|many|TRBJ2-3|TRBV7-9
CASSARDLTFTDTQYF
TGTGCCAGCAGCGCCCGGGACCTTACTTTCACAGATACGCAGTATTTT
>.|many|TRBJ2-1|TRBV20-1
CSAKDGYNEQFF
TGCAGTGCAAAGGATGGTTACAATGAGCAGTTCTTC
>TRBD1|.|TRBJ2-7|TRBV10-3
CATGQGGYEQYF
TGTGCCACCGGACAGGGGGGCTACGAGCAGTACTTC
>TRBD1|.|TRBJ2-7|TRBV20-1
CSARVTGTGAEQYF
TGCAGTGCTAGAGTAACCGGGACAGGGGCCGAGCAGTACTTC
>.|.|TRBJ2-6|TRBV14
CASSQRWGGANVLTF
TGTGCCAGCAGCCAGAGGTGGGGTGGGGCCAACGTCCTGACTTTC
>.|.|TRBJ1-1|TRBV29-1
CSAQVVGNTEAFF
TGCAGCGCCCAGGTTGTTGGGAACACTGAAGCTTTCTTT
>TRBD1|many|TRBJ1-5|TRBV7-2
CASGTGSLGNQPQHF
TGTGCCAGCGGGACAGGGAGTTTAGGCAATCAGCCCCAGCATTTT